This T cell receptor (beta chain) was recovered during a study of blood T cell repertoires in COVID-19. Study details: Sources were T cells, B-cell-depleted T cells, or PBMCs; the material itself was cDNA or gDNA.

This clone was counted a single time. Germline V gene sequence: CDR1 KGHSH, CDR2 LQKENI. The CDR3 contains 14 residues. V was shortened by 3 bases and J by 2 bases, with 10 bases between the two germline ends. In the original workflow: Nucleated cell counts were estimated from reference gene primer amplification. The repertoire was sequenced with immunoSEQ multiplex PCR; TCRdb's copy has only in-frame clones and lacks some. The D gene and trimming were derived from the DNA, and the V and J assignments and clone size from that table. The sample carries more than 110,000 clones, 77% recorded once. The chain couples TRBV18 to TRBJ1-1; possibly TRBD1 for D (5 bases). Sequenced input: peripheral blood. The TCR comes from a woman between 45 and 60 years old with active or convalescent COVID-19. The CDR3 bases are TGTGCCAGCTCACCCCTGGGGGGAAACACTGAAGCTTTCTTT. Residues: CASSPLGGNTEAFF.